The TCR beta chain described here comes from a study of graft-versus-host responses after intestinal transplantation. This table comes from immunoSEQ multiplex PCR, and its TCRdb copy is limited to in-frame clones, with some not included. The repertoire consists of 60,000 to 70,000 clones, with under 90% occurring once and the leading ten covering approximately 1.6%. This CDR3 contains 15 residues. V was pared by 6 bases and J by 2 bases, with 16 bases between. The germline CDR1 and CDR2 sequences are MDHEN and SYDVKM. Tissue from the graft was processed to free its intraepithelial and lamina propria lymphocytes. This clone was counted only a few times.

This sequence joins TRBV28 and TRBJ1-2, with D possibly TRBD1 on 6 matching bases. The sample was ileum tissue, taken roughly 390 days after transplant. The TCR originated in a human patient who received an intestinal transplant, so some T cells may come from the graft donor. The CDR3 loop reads CASRGTRSLNYGYTF. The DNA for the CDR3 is TGTGCCAGCAGGGGGACACGGTCCTTAAACTATGGCTACACCTTC.